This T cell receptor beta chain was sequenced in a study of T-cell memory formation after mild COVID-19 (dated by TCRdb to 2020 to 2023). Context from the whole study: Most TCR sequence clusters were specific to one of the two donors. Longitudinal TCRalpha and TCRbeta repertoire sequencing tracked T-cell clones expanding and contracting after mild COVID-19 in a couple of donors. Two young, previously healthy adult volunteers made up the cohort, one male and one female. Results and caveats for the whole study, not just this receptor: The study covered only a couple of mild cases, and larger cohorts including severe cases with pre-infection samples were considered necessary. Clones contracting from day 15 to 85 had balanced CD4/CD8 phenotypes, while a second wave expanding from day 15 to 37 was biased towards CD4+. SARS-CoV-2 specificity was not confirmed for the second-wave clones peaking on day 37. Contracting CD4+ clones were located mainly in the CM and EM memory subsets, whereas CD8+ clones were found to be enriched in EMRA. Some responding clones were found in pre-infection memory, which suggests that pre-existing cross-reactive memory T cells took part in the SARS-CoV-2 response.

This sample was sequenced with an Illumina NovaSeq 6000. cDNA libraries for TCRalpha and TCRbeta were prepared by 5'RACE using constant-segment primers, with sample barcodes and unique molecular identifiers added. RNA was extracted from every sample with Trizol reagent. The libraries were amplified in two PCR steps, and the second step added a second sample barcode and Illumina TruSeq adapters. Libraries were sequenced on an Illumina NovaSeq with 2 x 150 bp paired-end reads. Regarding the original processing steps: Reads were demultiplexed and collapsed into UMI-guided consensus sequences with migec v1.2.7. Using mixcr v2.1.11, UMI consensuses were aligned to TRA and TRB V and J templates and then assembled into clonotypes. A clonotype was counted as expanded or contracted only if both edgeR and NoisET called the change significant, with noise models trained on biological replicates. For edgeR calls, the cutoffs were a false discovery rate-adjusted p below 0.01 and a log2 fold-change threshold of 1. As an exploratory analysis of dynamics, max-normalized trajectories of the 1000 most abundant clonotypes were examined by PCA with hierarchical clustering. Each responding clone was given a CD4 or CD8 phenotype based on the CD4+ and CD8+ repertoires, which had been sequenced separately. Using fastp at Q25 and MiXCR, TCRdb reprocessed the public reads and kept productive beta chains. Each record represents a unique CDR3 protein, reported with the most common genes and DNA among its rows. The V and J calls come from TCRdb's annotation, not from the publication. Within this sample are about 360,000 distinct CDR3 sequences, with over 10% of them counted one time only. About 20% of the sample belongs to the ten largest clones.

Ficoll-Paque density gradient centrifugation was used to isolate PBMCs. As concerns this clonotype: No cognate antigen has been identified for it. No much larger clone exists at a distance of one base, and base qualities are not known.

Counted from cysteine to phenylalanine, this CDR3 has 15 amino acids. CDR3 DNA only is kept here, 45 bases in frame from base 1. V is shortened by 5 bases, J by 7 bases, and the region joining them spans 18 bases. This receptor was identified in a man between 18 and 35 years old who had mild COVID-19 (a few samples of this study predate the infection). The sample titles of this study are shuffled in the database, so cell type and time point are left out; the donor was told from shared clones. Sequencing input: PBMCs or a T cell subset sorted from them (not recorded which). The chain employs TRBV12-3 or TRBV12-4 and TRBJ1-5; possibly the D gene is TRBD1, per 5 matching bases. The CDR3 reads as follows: CASSLTPGGDQPQHF. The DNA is TGTGCCAGCAGTCTTACGCCCGGGGGAGACCAGCCCCAGCATTTT.